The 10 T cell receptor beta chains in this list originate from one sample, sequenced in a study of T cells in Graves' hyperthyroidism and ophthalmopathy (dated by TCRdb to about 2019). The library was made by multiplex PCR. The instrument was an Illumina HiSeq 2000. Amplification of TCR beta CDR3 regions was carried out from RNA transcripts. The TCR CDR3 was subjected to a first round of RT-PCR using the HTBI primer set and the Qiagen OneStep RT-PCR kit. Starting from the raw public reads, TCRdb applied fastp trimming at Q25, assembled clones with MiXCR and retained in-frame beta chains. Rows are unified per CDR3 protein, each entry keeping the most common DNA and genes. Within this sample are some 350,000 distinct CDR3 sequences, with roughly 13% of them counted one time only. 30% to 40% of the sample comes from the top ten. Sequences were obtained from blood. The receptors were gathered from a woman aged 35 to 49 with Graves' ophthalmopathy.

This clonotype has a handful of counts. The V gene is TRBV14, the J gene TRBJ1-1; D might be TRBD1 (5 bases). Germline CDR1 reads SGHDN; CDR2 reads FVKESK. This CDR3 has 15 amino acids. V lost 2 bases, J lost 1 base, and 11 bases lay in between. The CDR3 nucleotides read TGTGCCAGCAGCCAACGGACACTCAAGAACACTGAAGCTTTCTTT. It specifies CASSQRTLKNTEAFF.

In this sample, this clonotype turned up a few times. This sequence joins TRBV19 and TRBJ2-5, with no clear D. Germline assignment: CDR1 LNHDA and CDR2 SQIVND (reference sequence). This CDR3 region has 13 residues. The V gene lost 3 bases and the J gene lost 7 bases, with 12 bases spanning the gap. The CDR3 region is CASSIEVRSTQYF. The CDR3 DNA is TGTGCCAGTAGTATCGAGGTGAGATCGACCCAGTACTTC.

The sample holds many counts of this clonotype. For the CDR3, the DNA is TGCGCCAGCAGCCGCGCATCGCAAGGATACGAGCAGTACTTC. Translating it yields CASSRASQGYEQYF. V gene TRBV4-1 combines with J gene TRBJ2-7, with D uncertain. The CDR3 length is 14 residues. Trimming removed 4 bases from V and 4 bases from J, with 14 bases in between. CDR1 is MGHRA, CDR2 YSYEKL, per germline.

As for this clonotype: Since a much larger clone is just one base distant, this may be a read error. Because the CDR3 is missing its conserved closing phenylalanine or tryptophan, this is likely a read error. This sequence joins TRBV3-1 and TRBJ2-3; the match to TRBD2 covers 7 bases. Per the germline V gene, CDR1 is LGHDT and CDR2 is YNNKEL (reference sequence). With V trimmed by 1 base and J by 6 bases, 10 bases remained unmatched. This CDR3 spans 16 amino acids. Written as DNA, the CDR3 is TGTGCCAGCAGCCAAGGGGCGGGACTATATAGCGATACGCAGTATCTT. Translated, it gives CASSQGAGLYSDTQYL.

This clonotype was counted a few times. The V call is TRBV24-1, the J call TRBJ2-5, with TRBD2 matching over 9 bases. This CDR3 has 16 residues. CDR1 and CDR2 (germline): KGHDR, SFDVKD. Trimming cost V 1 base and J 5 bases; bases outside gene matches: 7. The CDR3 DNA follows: TGTGCCACCAGTGATTTAGGTAGCGGGAGTGATGAGACCCAGTACTTC. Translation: CATSDLGSGSDETQYF.

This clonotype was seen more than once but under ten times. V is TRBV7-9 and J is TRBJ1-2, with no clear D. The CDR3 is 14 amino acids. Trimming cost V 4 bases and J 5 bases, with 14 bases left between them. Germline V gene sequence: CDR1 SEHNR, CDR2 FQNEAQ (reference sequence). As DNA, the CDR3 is TGTGCCAGCAGCTCCCTGGTGCGGATTTATGGCTACACCTTC. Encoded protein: CASSSLVRIYGYTF. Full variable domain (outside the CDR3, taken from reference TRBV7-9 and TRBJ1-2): DTGVSQNPRHKITKRGQNVTFRCDPISEHNRLYWYRQTLGQGPEFLTYFQNEAQLEKSRLLSDRFSAERPKGSFSTLEIQRTEQGDSAMYLCASSSLVRIYGYTFGSGTRLTVV.

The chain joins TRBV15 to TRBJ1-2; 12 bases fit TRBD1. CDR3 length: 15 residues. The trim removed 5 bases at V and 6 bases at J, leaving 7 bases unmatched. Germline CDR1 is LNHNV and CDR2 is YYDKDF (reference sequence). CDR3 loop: CATSGTGGRVHGYTF. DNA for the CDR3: TGTGCCACCAGCGGGACAGGGGGCCGAGTCCATGGCTACACCTTC.

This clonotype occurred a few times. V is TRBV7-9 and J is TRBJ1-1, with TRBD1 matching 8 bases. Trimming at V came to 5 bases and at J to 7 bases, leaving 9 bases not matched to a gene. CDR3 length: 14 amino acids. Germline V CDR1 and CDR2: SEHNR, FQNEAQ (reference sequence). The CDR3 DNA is TGTGCCAGCAGCCCCTTCGACAGGGGCGTTGAAGCTTTCTTT. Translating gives CASSPFDRGVEAFF.

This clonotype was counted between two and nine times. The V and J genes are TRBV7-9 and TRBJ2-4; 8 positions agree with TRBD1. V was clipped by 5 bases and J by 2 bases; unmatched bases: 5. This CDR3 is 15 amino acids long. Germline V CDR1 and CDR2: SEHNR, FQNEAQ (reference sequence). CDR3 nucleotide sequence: TGTGCCAGCAGCACAAGCAGGGGGCCCAAAAACATTCAGTACTTC. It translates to CASSTSRGPKNIQYF.

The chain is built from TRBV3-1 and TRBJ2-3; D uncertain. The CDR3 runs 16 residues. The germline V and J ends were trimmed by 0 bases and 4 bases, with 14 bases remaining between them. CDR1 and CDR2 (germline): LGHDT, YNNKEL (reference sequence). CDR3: CASSQDGWGRPDTQYF. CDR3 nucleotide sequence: TGTGCCAGCAGCCAAGATGGGTGGGGAAGGCCAGATACGCAGTATTTT.